Listed below are T cell receptor beta chains from one sample, sequenced in a study of shared clonotypes between healthy human individuals. This table comes from immunoSEQ multiplex PCR, and its TCRdb copy is limited to in-frame clones, with some not included. The table has 800,000 to 1,200,000 clones, 75% to 85% seen once. The sample taken for sequencing was memory CD4+ T cells from PBMCs. These receptors came from a man aged 18 to 29 in good health. Some clones in this sample may be carry-over from other donors' samples. The conserved cysteine and the conserved F or W are not part of the CDR3 here. Each record gives: CDR3 protein, CDR3 length, V gene, D gene. The D gene is left open where the match is weak.

ASSLDRVVETQY | 12 | TRBV5-6 | -
ASSPRQGSAYEQY | 13 | TRBV19 | TRBD1
ASSLVGVDEQF | 11 | TRBV28 | -
ASTPGQVVNQPQH | 13 | TRBV2 | -
ASSLEETQY | 9 | TRBV5-1 | -
AWKLGLADQETQY | 13 | TRBV30 | TRBD2
ASSPQGHLNNEQF | 13 | TRBV18 | -
ASSISRVHEQY | 11 | TRBV19 | -
ASSLDSTSGNTIY | 13 | TRBV5-1 | -
ASRQNYEQY | 9 | TRBV25-1 | -
ASSPKTNEKLF | 11 | TRBV18 | -
SARSVYEQY | 9 | TRBV20-1 | -
ASSPTSGYEQY | 11 | TRBV28 | TRBD2
ASSEAGWKTYEQY | 13 | TRBV2 | -
ASSLMSGNSNQPQH | 14 | TRBV4-1 | -
ASSPQGARGNTEAF | 14 | TRBV18 | TRBD1
ASMHGGGYGYT | 11 | TRBV7-9 | -
ASSSTGLAGGSLETQY | 16 | TRBV13 | TRBD2
ASSIRSLVRRPYGGT | 15 | TRBV5-1 | -
ASRDSRGYGYT | 11 | TRBV28 | -
ASSSQGETQY | 10 | TRBV5-1 | -
ATSDGGGAGNEQY | 13 | TRBV15 | -
AWRGTGGGETQY | 12 | TRBV30 | TRBD1
ASSFGRGEQF | 10 | TRBV27 | -
ASSPGGRERDTQY | 13 | TRBV7-3 | -
ASSFGSGNTIY | 11 | TRBV5-1 | -
ASRPGGRAGANVLT | 14 | TRBV5-4 | -
ASSSEAGATNTGELF | 15 | TRBV27 | TRBD2
ASSLGTPGTYGYT | 13 | TRBV27 | -
ASSQGRINYGYT | 12 | TRBV14 | -
ASSPQIRTGELF | 12 | TRBV2 | -
ASTRQLNEKLF | 11 | TRBV10-2 | -
ASSVAPTGSYEQY | 13 | TRBV9 | TRBD1
ASSPVTAAYEQY | 12 | TRBV7-2 | -
SVGGLAGYEQY | 11 | TRBV29-1 | TRBD2
SAEAQGGYT | 9 | TRBV29-1 | -
ASAGGARTGELF | 12 | TRBV7-2 | -
ASLLDRDGEKLF | 12 | TRBV2 | TRBD1
ASSFSWVQETQY | 12 | TRBV11-2 | -
ASSEALGARGNTGELF | 16 | TRBV6-1 | -
ASSPRDRYNEQF | 12 | TRBV7-2 | -
ASSPYLSGANVLT | 13 | TRBV7-9 | -
ASSPDRGLTEAF | 12 | TRBV6-5 | TRBD1
ASSLPGNLEQF | 11 | TRBV28 | -
ASSLDNTGELF | 11 | TRBV5-4 | -
ASSEAGVRETQY | 12 | TRBV2 | -
ASSSAGGRETQY | 12 | TRBV28 | -
ASSSQGRSYEQY | 12 | TRBV7-9 | -
ASSVGSYYGYT | 11 | TRBV9 | -
ASSLRSQTYEQY | 12 | TRBV11-2 | -
ASSGDKGAF | 9 | TRBV5-6 | -
ASSPRQVRYEQY | 12 | TRBV14 | -
ASSMGTDSSLNYGYT | 15 | TRBV19 | -
ASSQDLRFGTAKRGYT | 16 | TRBV4-3 | -
ASSLWTGEEAF | 11 | TRBV28 | -
ASSLVGGEETQY | 12 | TRBV5-1 | TRBD1
ASSTVKSSYNEQF | 13 | TRBV5-1 | -